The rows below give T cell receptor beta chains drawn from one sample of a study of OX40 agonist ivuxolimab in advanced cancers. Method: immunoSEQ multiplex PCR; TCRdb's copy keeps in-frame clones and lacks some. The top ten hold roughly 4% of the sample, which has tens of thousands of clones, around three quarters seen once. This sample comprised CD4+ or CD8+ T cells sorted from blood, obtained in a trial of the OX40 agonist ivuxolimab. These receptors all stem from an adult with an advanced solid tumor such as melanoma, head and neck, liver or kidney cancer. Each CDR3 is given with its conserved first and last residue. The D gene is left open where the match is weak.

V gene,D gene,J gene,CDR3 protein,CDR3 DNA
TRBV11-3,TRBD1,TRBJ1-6,CASSRDRGEPLHF,TGTGCCAGCAGCCGGGACAGGGGCGAACCCCTCCACTTT
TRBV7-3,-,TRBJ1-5,CASSVQGDQPQHF,TGTGCCAGCAGCGTCCAGGGAGATCAGCCCCAGCATTTT
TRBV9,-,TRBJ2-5,CASSVWTQKTQYF,TGTGCCAGCAGCGTATGGACCCAGAAGACCCAGTACTTC
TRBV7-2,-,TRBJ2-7,CASSLTGGSYEQYF,TGTGCCAGCAGCTTAACCGGCGGGTCCTACGAGCAGTACTTC
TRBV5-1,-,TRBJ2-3,CASSLGGPVDTQYF,TGCGCCAGCAGCTTGGGGGGTCCCGTAGATACGCAGTATTTT
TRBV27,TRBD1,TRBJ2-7,CASRMGQGNYEQYF,TGTGCCAGCAGGATGGGACAGGGTAACTACGAGCAGTACTTC
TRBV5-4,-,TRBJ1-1,CASSQGGDRTEAFF,TGTGCCAGCAGCCAAGGAGGGGATAGGACTGAAGCTTTCTTT
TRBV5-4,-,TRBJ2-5,CASSDSSTGLQETQYF,TGTGCCAGCAGCGACTCTTCGACAGGCCTACAAGAGACCCAGTACTTC
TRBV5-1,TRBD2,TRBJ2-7,CASSSGTSGFSYEQYF,TGCGCCAGCAGCTCAGGGACTAGCGGCTTCTCCTACGAGCAGTACTTC
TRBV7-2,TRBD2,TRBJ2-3,CASSLDRGVGTDTQYF,TGTGCCAGCAGCTTAGACCGGGGGGTTGGGACAGATACGCAGTATTTT
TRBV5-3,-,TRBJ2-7,CASSTSTESSYEQYF,TGTGCCAGCTCAACCTCGACAGAATCATCCTACGAGCAGTACTTC
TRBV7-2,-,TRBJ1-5,CASSLDVGLNQPQHF,TGTGCCAGCAGCTTAGATGTCGGACTTAATCAGCCCCAGCATTTT
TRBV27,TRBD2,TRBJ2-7,CASSPGTSNPNEQYF,TGTGCCAGCAGCCCCGGGACTAGCAATCCCAACGAGCAGTACTTC
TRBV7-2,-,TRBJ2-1,CASSITWGSYNEQFF,TGTGCCAGCAGTATCACGTGGGGCTCCTACAATGAGCAGTTCTTC
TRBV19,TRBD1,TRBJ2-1,CASSMTGGAGEQFF,TGTGCCAGTAGTATGACAGGGGGCGCGGGGGAGCAGTTCTTC